These 24 T cell receptor beta chains were sequenced from one sample in a study of T cells in women clearing cervical HPV infection. Profiling relied on immunoSEQ multiplex PCR, and the TCRdb table lists in-frame clones only, not all of them. The table lists tens of thousands of clones. The specimen was blood buffy coat. Receptors originate from a woman between 18 and 69 years old with a cervical HPV16 infection that either progressed to CIN3+ or cleared (not recorded which).

Comments on this clone: Sequencing ends 3 residues short of the CDR3 end; the germline J gene provides the rest. The chain has TRBV5-5 and TRBJ1-1; D ambiguous. This CDR3 spans 15 amino acids. The germline V and J ends were trimmed by 4 bases and 0 bases, with 13 bases remaining between them. Per germline, CDR1 SGHKS and CDR2 YYEKEE (reference sequence). CDR3 in amino acids: CASSLQTRMNTEAFF. Partial CDR3 DNA: TGTGCCAGCAGCCTTCAGACGCGGATGAACACTGAA.

Worth noting for this clone: The sequence runs out 3 residues before the end of the CDR3; the remainder is reconstructed from the germline J gene. The gene calls are TRBV2 and TRBJ2-1; TRBD2 matches at 10 bases. The CDR3 totals 13 residues. Germline V CDR1 and CDR2: SNHLY, FYNNEI. After removal of 9 bases from V and 5 bases from J, the junction contained 4 bases not matched to a gene. CDR3 sequence: CASGLADHNEQFF. Partial CDR3 DNA: TGTGCCAGTGGACTAGCGGACCACAATGAG.

As regards this clone: The read falls 3 residues short of the CDR3 end, and the missing part is taken from the germline J gene. The J gene is TRBJ2-5, the V gene TRBV20-1; D possibly corresponds to TRBD1 (5 bases). Germline V gene lookup returns CDR1 DFQATT and CDR2 SNEGSKA (reference sequence). With 3 bases removed from V and 5 bases from J, the gap between germline ends came to 7 bases. This CDR3 has 11 amino acids. The CDR3 is CSASRVETQYF. The part of the CDR3 DNA that was read is TGCAGTGCTAGCAGGGTCGAGACC.

CDR3 loop: CASSLAGLGTDTQYF. CDR3 DNA, as far as it was read: TGTGCCAGCAGCTTAGCGGGACTGGGCACAGATACG. The chain employs TRBV13 and TRBJ2-3, with a possible D match to TRBD2 (6 bases). The sequenced fragment ends 3 residues before the CDR3 boundary, so the rest is inferred from the germline J gene. Trimming pared 1 base from V and 1 base from J, leaving 9 bases between. The CDR3 runs to 15 residues. CDR1 is PRHDT and CDR2 is FYEKMQ in the germline V gene (reference sequence).

As to this clone: The read ends 3 residues before the CDR3 terminus; that terminus is restored from the germline J gene. The rearrangement links TRBV18 to TRBJ1-1; D uncertain. The CDR3 runs 13 residues. The germline V and J ends were trimmed by 6 bases and 0 bases, with 8 bases remaining between them. Per germline, CDR1 KGHSH and CDR2 LQKENI. CDR3 region: CASSQDLNTEAFF. Partial CDR3 DNA: TGTGCCAGCTCCCAGGATTTGAACACTGAA.

On this clone itself: With the read ending 3 residues before the CDR3 end, the germline J gene is used to fill in that end. V and J are TRBV19 and TRBJ2-3; D may be TRBD2 (6 bases). This CDR3 is built from 15 residues. V shed 7 bases and J shed 2 bases, with 16 bases lying between them. Germline V gene data show CDR1 as LNHDA and CDR2 as SQIVND (reference sequence). CDR3 bases read: TGTGCCAGTAAGCGGGCAAGAGGGCACACAGATACG. Residues: CASKRARGHTDT. From start to end, the CDR3 is CASKRARGHTDTQYF.

Comment on this clone: The CDR3 goes on 3 residues after the read ends, and that part is filled in from the germline J gene. The chain joins TRBV5-1 to TRBJ1-2; 8 bases map to TRBD1. This CDR3 is 15 amino acids long. Germline CDR1 reads SGHRS; CDR2 reads YFSETQ. V lost 3 bases and J lost 6; bases outside the gene matches: 10. CDR3 DNA, as far as it was read: TGCGCCAGCAGCTCGGGGACAGGTGGGGTTAATGGC. Protein: CASSSGTGGVNG. The CDR3 in full is CASSSGTGGVNGYTF. The full variable domain, rest sourced from reference TRBV5-1 and TRBJ1-2, is KAGVTQTPRYLIKTRGQQVTLSCSPISGHRSVSWYQQTPGQGLQFLFEYFSETQRNKGNFPGRFSGRQFSNSRSEMNVSTLELGDSALYLCASSSGTGGVNGYTFGSGTRLTVV.

A note on this clone: The read ends 3 residues early relative to the CDR3; the germline J gene fills the gap. The chain is built from TRBV18 and TRBJ2-1; 10 bases are shared with TRBD2. Germline assignment: CDR1 KGHSH and CDR2 LQKENI. V was pared by 3 bases and J by 5 bases, with 1 base of the junction left unmatched. This CDR3 has 14 amino acids. This CDR3 reads CASSPLAGDNEQFF. CDR3 DNA, as far as it was read: TGTGCCAGCTCACCTCTAGCGGGGGACAATGAG.

Comment on this clone: The CDR3 extends 3 residues past the end of the read, so its final part is completed from the germline J gene. The J gene is TRBJ1-1, the V gene TRBV5-6; D remains ambiguous. V was cut by 0 bases and J by 3 bases, with 12 bases left in between. Looked up from germline, CDR1 is SGHDT and CDR2 is YYEEEE. The CDR3 is 15 residues long. CDR3 DNA, as far as it was read: TGTGCCAGCAGCTTGGAGCGCGATTCCGACACTGAA. Translating it yields CASSLERDSDTE. The CDR3, in full, reads CASSLERDSDTEAFF. The variable domain in full, with the rest retrieved from reference TRBV5-6 and TRBJ1-1, is DAGVTQSPTHLIKTRGQQVTLRCSPKSGHDTVSWYQQALGQGPQFIFQYYEEEERQRGNFPDRFSGHQFPNYSSELNVNALLLGDSALYLCASSLERDSDTEAFFGQGTRLTVV.

By frequency, this clone is medium-sized. The CDR3 goes on 3 residues after the read ends, and that part is filled in from the germline J gene. The chain combines TRBV19 with TRBJ2-1; D not resolved. Germline V CDR1 and CDR2: LNHDA, SQIVND (reference sequence). The CDR3 has 14 amino acids. Trimming took off 1 base at V and 4 bases at J, with 8 bases between the two ends. CDR3 bases read: TGTGCCAGTAGTATAGGAGGCACATACAATGAG. Protein sequence: CASSIGGTYNE. The complete CDR3 reads CASSIGGTYNEQFF.

The sequenced part of the CDR3 DNA is TGCAGCGTTGAAAACAGGGATGGC. It codes for CSVENRDG. The entire CDR3 is CSVENRDGYTF. The chain links TRBV29-1 to TRBJ1-2; maybe TRBD1 (6 bases). The read halts 3 residues ahead of the CDR3 end, with the missing end drawn from the germline J gene. Trimming pared 2 bases from V and 6 bases from J, leaving 7 bases between. Germline V gene lookup returns CDR1 SQVTM and CDR2 ANQGSEA. The CDR3 loop spans 11 amino acids.

CDR3 DNA (partial): TGTGCCAGCAGCTTAGGGGCCAACACTGAA. Amino acid sequence: CASSLGANTE. The CDR3, in full, reads CASSLGANTEAFF. V gene TRBV7-2 combines with J gene TRBJ1-1; D is unclear. The CDR3 end lies 3 residues beyond the end of the read and is filled in from the germline J gene. CDR1 SGHTA and CDR2 FQGNSA come from the germline V gene. Trimming took off 1 base at V and 2 bases at J, with 5 bases between the two ends. CDR3 length equals 13 residues.

This clone is classed as medium-sized by frequency. The read finishes 3 residues shy of the CDR3 end, and the germline J gene is used to complete it. Additional DNA sequences in this sample encode the identical CDR3. V usage is TRBV5-1 and J usage is TRBJ2-7; D is possibly TRBD1 (5 bases). The CDR3 contains 13 residues. Per the germline V gene, CDR1 is SGHRS and CDR2 is YFSETQ. The V end lost 1 base, the J end lost 6 bases, and 11 bases lay between the germline ends. The CDR3 loop is CASSLWGQSEQYF. CDR3 DNA (partial): TGCGCCAGCAGCTTGTGGGGCCAGTCCGAG. The variable domain in full, with the rest retrieved from reference TRBV5-1 and TRBJ2-7, is KAGVTQTPRYLIKTRGQQVTLSCSPISGHRSVSWYQQTPGQGLQFLFEYFSETQRNKGNFPGRFSGRQFSNSRSEMNVSTLELGDSALYLCASSLWGQSEQYFGPGTRLTVT.

About this clone: The read ends 3 residues early relative to the CDR3; the germline J gene fills the gap. V gene TRBV19 combines with J gene TRBJ1-2, with D perhaps matching TRBD1 (5 bases). The CDR3 contains 17 residues. The germline V gene encodes CDR1 LNHDA and CDR2 SQIVND (reference sequence). The CDR3 spells CASSTLRGASGVNDYTF. The sequenced part of the CDR3 DNA is TGTGCCAGTAGTACCCTCCGCGGGGCTAGCGGGGTGAATGAC.

A word on this clone: The read ends 3 residues before the CDR3 terminus; that terminus is restored from the germline J gene. This chain joins TRBV19 and TRBJ2-3, with a possible D match to TRBD2 (7 bases). This CDR3 region has 15 residues. Germline values: CDR1 LNHDA, CDR2 SQIVND (reference sequence). CDR3 bases read: TGTGCCAGTAGTATCTTCGGGGGGCAAGGGCAGCCG. Translated, it gives CASSIFGGQGQP. The complete CDR3 protein is CASSIFGGQGQPQYF.

On this clone itself: With the read ending 3 residues before the CDR3 end, the germline J gene is used to fill in that end. This chain joins TRBV29-1 and TRBJ1-6; TRBD1 matches at 8 bases. Germline V gene lookup returns CDR1 SQVTM and CDR2 ANQGSEA. With V trimmed by 5 bases and J by 7 bases, 4 bases remained unmatched. The CDR3 length is 13 residues. The DNA read from the CDR3 is TGCAGCGTTCGGGACAGGCTAAATTCACCC. This codes for CSVRDRLNSP. The whole CDR3 sequence reads CSVRDRLNSPLHF.

Measured by frequency, this clone is medium-sized. The read terminates 3 residues ahead of where the CDR3 ends, so the germline J gene completes it. V usage is TRBV19 and J usage is TRBJ2-3, with TRBD2 matching over 10 bases. V lost 7 bases to trimming and J lost 3 bases; unmatched junction nucleotides: 7. CDR1 and CDR2 (germline): LNHDA, SQIVND (reference sequence). CDR3 size: 15 residues. This CDR3 is CASTQAGGRTDTQYF. The sequenced CDR3 bases are TGTGCCAGTACTCAAGCGGGGGGGCGAACAGATACG. Full variable domain (outside the CDR3, taken from reference TRBV19 and TRBJ2-3): DGGITQSPKYLFRKEGQNVTLSCEQNLNHDAMYWYRQDPGQGLRLIYYSQIVNDFQKGDIAEGYSVSREKKESFPLTVTSAQKNPTAFYLCASTQAGGRTDTQYFGPGTRLTVL.

Note on this clone: The read stops 3 residues short of the end of the CDR3; the missing end is completed from the germline J gene. The V and J genes are TRBV9 and TRBJ2-3, with TRBD2 matching 8 bases. Germline V gives CDR1 SGDLS, CDR2 YYNGEE. V lost 4 bases, J lost 1 base, and 5 bases stayed unmatched. There are 15 residues in the CDR3. CDR3 bases read: TGTGCCAGCAGCCTTTTTAGCGGGGGCACAGATACG. This sequence encodes CASSLFSGGTDT. The complete CDR3 reads CASSLFSGGTDTQYF.

In the case of this clone: The read terminates 3 residues ahead of where the CDR3 ends, so the germline J gene completes it. The chain recombines TRBV20-1 with TRBJ1-1, with D possibly TRBD1 on 5 matching bases. V was cut by 7 bases and J by 3 bases, with 18 bases left in between. Germline V gene lookup returns CDR1 DFQATT and CDR2 SNEGSKA (reference sequence). The CDR3 length is 14 residues. CDR3 loop: CSVYRGGVDTEAFF. CDR3 DNA, as far as it was read: TGCAGTGTATACCGCGGGGGGGTTGACACTGAA.

Regarding this clone: The read stops 3 residues short of the end of the CDR3; the missing end is completed from the germline J gene. V gene TRBV7-8 combines with J gene TRBJ1-4; 7 nucleotides match TRBD1. The ends lost 5 bases at V and 4 bases at J; junction bases unmatched: 7. The germline V gene has CDR1 SGHVS and CDR2 FQNEAQ. CDR3 size: 15 residues. This CDR3 reads CASSLHGTDNEKLFF. The sequenced CDR3 bases are TGTGCCAGCAGCCTCCACGGGACAGATAATGAAAAA.

Concerning this clone: From the germline J gene comes the end of the CDR3, since the read stops 3 residues before it. The chain carries TRBV19 and TRBJ2-1; 8 nucleotides match TRBD2. Trimming cost V 3 bases and J 7 bases; bases outside gene matches: 8. CDR3 length: 15 residues. Per the germline V gene, CDR1 is LNHDA and CDR2 is SQIVND (reference sequence). CDR3 bases read: TGTGCCAGTAGTATCGGCGGGGGGCAGGGGAATGAG. Residues: CASSIGGGQGNE. The full CDR3 sequence reads CASSIGGGQGNEQFF.

Points on this clone: The read stops 3 residues short of the end of the CDR3; the missing end is completed from the germline J gene. The chain has TRBV6-2 or TRBV6-3 and TRBJ2-7, with unresolved D. CDR3 length: 11 residues. V shed 5 bases and J shed 6 bases, with 8 bases lying between them. Germline V CDR1 and CDR2: MNHEY, SVGEGT. CDR3 residues: CASSLGREQYF. The DNA read from the CDR3 is TGTGCCAGCAGTCTCGGTCGCGAG.

A word on this clone: The missing CDR3 end, 3 residues past where the read stops, is filled in from the germline J gene. The chain uses TRBV5-3 and TRBJ2-5, with TRBD2 as a possible D gene (6 bases). TRBV5-3 is an open reading frame, and its role is uncertain. The CDR3 consists of 18 residues. Trimming cost V 3 bases and J 5 bases, with 26 bases left between them. The CDR3 spells CARSYRWNGGGDPETQYF. CDR3 DNA, as far as it was read: TGTGCCAGAAGCTATCGGTGGAACGGGGGAGGCGATCCGGAGACC.

Remarks on this clone: The read ends 3 residues early relative to the CDR3; the germline J gene fills the gap. This sequence joins TRBV20-1 and TRBJ2-7; 8 bases are a match to TRBD2. This CDR3 is 15 amino acids long. Losses at the gene ends were 3 bases for V and 1 base for J; bases not matched to a gene: 8. CDR1 and CDR2 from the germline V gene are DFQATT and SNEGSKA (reference sequence). CDR3 DNA (partial): TGCAGTGCTAGGGGCCCTAGCGGGCCTTCCTACGAG. It is translated as CSARGPSGPSYE. The CDR3 reads in full as CSARGPSGPSYEQYF.